The 19 T cell receptor beta chains below all came from one sample that was sequenced in a study of T cell responses to AZD1222 COVID-19 vaccine. Method: immunoSEQ multiplex PCR; TCRdb's copy keeps in-frame clones and lacks some. Among roughly 110,000 clones, roughly 90% were seen once, and the ten largest hold approximately 5%. The material sequenced was peripheral blood, taken on day 0 of AZD1222 vaccination. These receptors came from an adult in good health.

V is TRBV6-5 and J is TRBJ1-5, with a weak D call TRBD1 (5 bases). The length of the CDR3 is 12 residues. V lost 8 bases and J 11 bases, leaving 16 bases between the germline ends. The germline CDR1 and CDR2 sequences are MNHEY and SVGAGI. The CDR3, as DNA: TGTGCCAGCGAAAGGGGCGTGGGAGCCCAGCATTTT. Its translation is CASERGVGAQHF.

The chain is built from TRBV2 and TRBJ1-1; no reliable D call. Per germline, CDR1 SNHLY and CDR2 FYNNEI. The CDR3 contains 14 residues. V was trimmed by 8 bases and J by 0 bases, leaving 13 bases between them. CDR3 in amino acids: CASCQNSLNTEAFF. Here the CDR3 DNA reads TGTGCCAGCTGTCAAAACTCCTTGAACACTGAAGCTTTCTTT.

This rearrangement joins TRBV10-1 to TRBJ2-3; D may be TRBD2 (5 bases). Trimming left V 0 bases short and J 2 bases short, with 6 bases between. From germline, CDR1 is WNHNN and CDR2 SYGVQD (reference sequence). The CDR3 is 14 residues long. The CDR3 DNA follows: TGCGCCAGCAGTGAGTCCGGGATCACAGATACGCAGTATTTT. Its protein is CASSESGITDTQYF.

The V and J genes are TRBV5-6 and TRBJ2-7, with 8 bases identical to TRBD2. CDR3 size: 14 residues. Germline V CDR1 and CDR2: SGHDT, YYEEEE. V was clipped by 3 bases and J by 6 bases; unmatched bases: 8. The CDR3 DNA reads as TGTGCCAGCAGCTCCGAGCGGGAGAACGGCGAGCAGTACTTC. Its translation is CASSSERENGEQYF. Complete variable domain (other parts from reference TRBV5-6 and TRBJ2-7): DAGVTQSPTHLIKTRGQQVTLRCSPKSGHDTVSWYQQALGQGPQFIFQYYEEEERQRGNFPDRFSGHQFPNYSSELNVNALLLGDSALYLCASSSERENGEQYFGPGTRLTVT.

This clone occurred once. This rearrangement joins TRBV4-2 to TRBJ1-5; D is unclear. This CDR3 is 13 amino acids long. Per germline, CDR1 LGHNA and CDR2 YNFKEQ. The germline V and J ends were trimmed by 0 bases and 3 bases, with 3 bases remaining between them. CDR3 sequence (DNA): TGTGCCAGCAGCCAAGATTACAATCAGCCCCAGCATTTT. Translating gives CASSQDYNQPQHF.

The V gene is TRBV27, the J gene TRBJ1-5; 8 bases are shared with TRBD1. CDR3 length: 16 amino acids. Unmatched junction bases numbered 10, after V lost 2 bases and J lost 7 bases. Germline assignment: CDR1 MNHEY and CDR2 SMNVEV (reference sequence). For the CDR3, the DNA is TGTGCCAGCAGTTTAATGGTCGGACAGGGAGACCAGCCCCAGCATTTT. Its protein is CASSLMVGQGDQPQHF.

In this sample, this clone turned up once. V gene TRBV18 combines with J gene TRBJ1-3; 8 bases are shared with TRBD1. J was trimmed by 0 bases and V by 3 bases; bases with no gene match: 4. Germline V lookup: CDR1 KGHSH, CDR2 LQKENI. The CDR3 spans 16 residues. Here the CDR3 reads CASSPGQGGSGNTIYF. In nucleotides, the CDR3 is TGTGCCAGCTCACCCGGACAGGGCGGCTCTGGAAACACCATATATTTT.

This clone occurred once. The chain uses TRBV12-5 and TRBJ2-3; D not certain. This CDR3 is built from 14 residues. Germline CDR1 and CDR2: LGHNT and FRNRAP. V was cut by 3 bases and J by 1 base, with 8 bases left in between. The CDR3 region has the DNA TGTGCTAGTGGTTTAGAGTGGGGCACAGATACGCAGTATTTT. This encodes CASGLEWGTDTQYF.

V and J are TRBV7-3 and TRBJ2-3; D is unclear. Trimming removed 2 bases from V and 1 base from J, with 10 bases in between. Germline CDR1 and CDR2: SGHTA and FQGTGA. The CDR3 covers 15 residues. As DNA, the CDR3 is TGTGCCAGCAGCTTAGGGGTCCTAGGCACAGATACGCAGTATTTT. Translating it yields CASSLGVLGTDTQYF.

The table lists this clone with a count of one. The V gene is TRBV9, the J gene TRBJ1-6; D is ambiguous. CDR1 SGDLS and CDR2 YYNGEE come from the germline V gene. Trimming shortened V by 5 bases and J by 7 bases, and 16 bases separated the two germline ends. The length of the CDR3 is 15 residues. DNA of the CDR3: TGTGCCAGCAGACCGGACCGAGGTGGAAATTCACCCCTCCACTTT. Encoded protein: CASRPDRGGNSPLHF.

Remarks on this clone: The same CDR3 is also encoded by other DNA sequences in this sample. The chain joins TRBV5-1 to TRBJ2-2; D is unclear. Germline CDR1 is SGHRS and CDR2 is YFSETQ. The V end was cut by 4 bases, the J end by 2 bases, with 12 bases between. This CDR3 is 15 amino acids long. The CDR3 here is CASSPRTANTGELFF. CDR3 DNA sequence: TGCGCCAGCAGCCCACGGACGGCCAACACCGGGGAGCTGTTTTTT.

The V and J genes are TRBV20-1 and TRBJ2-7, with no clear D. The length of the CDR3 is 11 residues. V lost 3 bases to trimming and J lost 1 base, with 4 bases between them. In germline, CDR1 is DFQATT, CDR2 SNEGSKA (reference sequence). The CDR3 loop reads CSARLSYEQYF. CDR3 sequence (DNA): TGCAGTGCTAGGTTGTCCTACGAGCAGTACTTC.

This chain connects TRBV4-1 to TRBJ1-2; 10 bases align to TRBD1. The CDR3 runs to 15 residues. The V gene's germline CDR1 is MGHRA and CDR2 YSYEKL. J was trimmed by 7 bases and V by 1 base; bases with no gene match: 6. CDR3 sequence: CASSQGRQGASGYTF. In DNA form, the CDR3 reads TGCGCCAGCAGCCAAGGAAGACAGGGGGCCAGTGGCTACACCTTC.

The V call is TRBV2, the J call TRBJ1-1, with D possibly TRBD1 on 6 matching bases. V was pared by 5 bases and J by 10 bases, with 14 bases between. The V gene's germline CDR1 is SNHLY and CDR2 FYNNEI. This CDR3 region has 12 residues. The CDR3 coding sequence is TGTGCCAGCAGTCCGACCGCCAGGGGAGCTTTCTTT. It is translated as CASSPTARGAFF. Full variable domain (rest looked up from reference TRBV2 and TRBJ1-1): EPEVTQTPSHQVTQMGQEVILRCVPISNHLYFYWYRQILGQKVEFLVSFYNNEISEKSEIFDDQFSVERPDGSNFTLKIRSTKLEDSAMYFCASSPTARGAFFGQGTRLTVV.

The rearrangement uses TRBV12-3 or TRBV12-4 and TRBJ1-2; unclear D gene. Trimming shortened V by 2 bases and J by 0 bases, and 1 base separated the two germline ends. The length of the CDR3 is 12 residues. This CDR3 is CASSLSNYGYTF. The CDR3 region has the DNA TGTGCCAGCAGTTTATCTAACTATGGCTACACCTTC.

The chain has TRBV6-5 and TRBJ1-2, with D unclear. Germline CDR1 MNHEY, CDR2 SVGAGI. V was pared by 5 bases and J by 3 bases, with 10 bases between. This CDR3 is 13 amino acids long. CDR3 DNA: TGTGCCAGCAGTCCCGACACCTACTATGGCTACACCTTC. As protein: CASSPDTYYGYTF.

The rearrangement uses TRBV11-2 and TRBJ2-2, with D uncertain. This CDR3 comprises 17 residues. Trimming took 2 bases from V and 3 from J, leaving 16 bases between them. Germline assignment: CDR1 SGHAT and CDR2 FQNNGV. The CDR3 DNA reads as TGTGCCAGCAGCTTATTCCTTTCTGAGAGATACACCGGGGAGCTGTTTTTT. It yields the protein CASSLFLSERYTGELFF.

The V call is TRBV19, the J call TRBJ1-5; 8 positions match TRBD1. The CDR3 is 15 residues long. Per germline, CDR1 LNHDA and CDR2 SQIVND (reference sequence). V lost 6 bases and J lost 6; bases outside the gene matches: 10. The CDR3 reads CASSPDRVWSQPQHF. In nucleotides, the CDR3 is TGTGCCAGTAGCCCGGACAGGGTTTGGTCTCAGCCCCAGCATTTT.

The chain carries TRBV7-3 and TRBJ2-3; 10 bases line up with TRBD2. Germline CDR1 and CDR2: SGHTA and FQGTGA. V was clipped by 4 bases and J by 0 bases; unmatched bases: 7. The length of the CDR3 is 17 residues. CDR3 region: CASSSRTSGASTDTQYF. The CDR3 DNA sequence: TGTGCCAGCAGCTCCCGGACTAGCGGAGCTAGCACAGATACGCAGTATTTT. Drawing the rest from reference TRBV7-3 and TRBJ2-3, the complete variable domain is GAGVSQTPSNKVTEKGKYVELRCDPISGHTALYWYRQSLGQGPEFLIYFQGTGAADDSGLPNDRFFAVRPEGSVSTLKIQRTERGDSAVYLCASSSRTSGASTDTQYFGPGTRLTVL.